A single sample gave rise to the 7 T cell receptor beta chains below, sequenced in a study of blood T cell repertoires in COVID-19. Using immunoSEQ multiplex PCR, the repertoire was profiled, and TCRdb retains in-frame clones only, with some absent. The profile shows about 130,000 clones, more than 70% of them singletons. The sequenced sample was peripheral blood. The receptor set was obtained from a woman in her fifties or sixties with acute or convalescent COVID-19.

The rearrangement joins TRBV7-9 to TRBJ1-1; TRBD1 aligns across 8 bases. Germline V lookup: CDR1 SEHNR, CDR2 FQNEAQ (reference sequence). V was pared by 5 bases and J by 1 base, with 6 bases of the junction left unmatched. This CDR3 has 15 residues. CDR3 DNA: TGTGCCAGCAGCGAACAGGGGGAACCGAACACTGAAGCTTTCTTT. This sequence encodes CASSEQGEPNTEAFF.

The chain couples TRBV4-1 to TRBJ1-1; D is uncertain. The CDR3 contains 18 residues. The germline CDR1 and CDR2 sequences are MGHRA and YSYEKL. Between the trimmed V and J ends, which lost 4 bases and 1 base, there was a span of 22 bases. The CDR3 spells CASSLGGLRVKSNTEAFF. Here the CDR3 DNA reads TGCGCCAGCAGCCTAGGTGGATTGCGGGTTAAGTCGAACACTGAAGCTTTCTTT.

This chain links TRBV12-3 or TRBV12-4 with TRBJ1-2; no firm D call. The CDR3 is 13 amino acids. V was cut by 3 bases and J by 1 base, with 6 bases left in between. CDR3 region: CASSLSSNYGYTF. CDR3 nucleotides: TGTGCCAGCAGTTTGTCCAGTAACTATGGCTACACCTTC.

The chain combines TRBV6-5 with TRBJ2-1; TRBD2 agrees at 7 bases. Germline CDR1 MNHEY, CDR2 SVGAGI. V gave up 5 bases and J gave up 1 base; unmatched junction bases: 5. The CDR3 is 15 residues long. The CDR3 bases are TGTGCCAGCAGTCTCGCGGGAGCATCCTACAATGAGCAGTTCTTC. This encodes CASSLAGASYNEQFF.

This clone has a single count. This chain uses TRBV11-2 with TRBJ1-1; D is ambiguous. V lost 3 bases, J lost 8 bases, and 10 bases lay in between. The CDR3 consists of 12 residues. Germline CDR1 SGHAT, CDR2 FQNNGV. The CDR3 nucleotides are TGTGCCAGCAGCTTGGTTAACAGCGAAGCTTTCTTT. The encoded protein is CASSLVNSEAFF.

This chain links TRBV7-9 with TRBJ2-1, with 9 bases lining up with TRBD2. J lost 9 bases, V lost 5 bases, and 11 bases had no gene match. The CDR3 spans 15 residues. Germline V gene sequence: CDR1 SEHNR, CDR2 FQNEAQ (reference sequence). CDR3 region: CASSPVAGGPGEQFF. Here the CDR3 DNA reads TGTGCCAGCAGCCCAGTGGCGGGAGGGCCGGGTGAGCAGTTCTTC. The whole variable domain, remainder taken from reference TRBV7-9 and TRBJ2-1, is DTGVSQNPRHKITKRGQNVTFRCDPISEHNRLYWYRQTLGQGPEFLTYFQNEAQLEKSRLLSDRFSAERPKGSFSTLEIQRTEQGDSAMYLCASSPVAGGPGEQFFGPGTRLTVL.

This chain joins TRBV7-2 and TRBJ2-2; D may be TRBD2 (7 bases). The CDR3 covers 14 residues. The germline gives CDR1 SGHTA, CDR2 FQGNSA. Trimming left V 11 bases short and J 4 bases short, with 17 bases between. CDR3 DNA: TGTGCCGTCGGGGGGCAGGCGGGCACCGGGGAGCTGTTTTTT. Its translation: CAVGGQAGTGELFF.